This T cell receptor beta chain appears in the sequencing data of a study of cytomegalovirus exposure and HLA in healthy donors. The primer mix had 60 Vbeta and 13 Jbeta primers. The protocol was immunoSEQ multiplex PCR, while the TCRdb copy is restricted to in-frame clones and leaves out a portion. In the table there are approximately 120,000 clones, roughly 79% of which are singletons. This sequence was found in a woman between 45 and 65 years old in good health and CMV-seropositive. What was sequenced was PBMCs.

CDR3 coding DNA: TGTGCCAGCAGCCAGCCCCCTAGCGGCCCAAAGGGGGAGCAGTTCTTC. This sequence encodes CASSQPPSGPKGEQFF. The rearrangement links TRBV7-6 to TRBJ2-1; TRBD2 aligns across 7 bases. The CDR3 loop spans 16 amino acids. Germline CDR1 is SGHVS and CDR2 is FNYEAQ. V dropped 5 bases and J dropped 10; count of bases not matched to a gene: 17.